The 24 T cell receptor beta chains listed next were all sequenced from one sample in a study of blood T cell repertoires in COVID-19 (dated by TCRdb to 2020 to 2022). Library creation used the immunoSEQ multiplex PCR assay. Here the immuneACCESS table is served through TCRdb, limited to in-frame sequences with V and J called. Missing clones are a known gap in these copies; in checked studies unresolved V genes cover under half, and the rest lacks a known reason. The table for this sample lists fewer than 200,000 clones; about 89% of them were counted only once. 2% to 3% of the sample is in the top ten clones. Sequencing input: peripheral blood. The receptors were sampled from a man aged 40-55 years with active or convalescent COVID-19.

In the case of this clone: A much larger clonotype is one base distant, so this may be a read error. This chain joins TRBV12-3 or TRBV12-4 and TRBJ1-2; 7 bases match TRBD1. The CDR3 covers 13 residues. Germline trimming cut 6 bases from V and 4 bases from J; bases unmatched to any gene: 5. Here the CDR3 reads CASSPGQIYGYTF. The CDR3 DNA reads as TGTGCCAGCAGCCCGGGACAGATCTATGGCTACACCTTC.

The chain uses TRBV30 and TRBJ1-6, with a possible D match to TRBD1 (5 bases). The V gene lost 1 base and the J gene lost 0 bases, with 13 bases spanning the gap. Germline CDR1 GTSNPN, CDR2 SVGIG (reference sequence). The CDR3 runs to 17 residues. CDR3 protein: CAWSGGGMSSYNSPLHF. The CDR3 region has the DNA TGTGCCTGGAGTGGGGGGGGGATGAGCTCCTATAATTCACCCCTCCACTTT.

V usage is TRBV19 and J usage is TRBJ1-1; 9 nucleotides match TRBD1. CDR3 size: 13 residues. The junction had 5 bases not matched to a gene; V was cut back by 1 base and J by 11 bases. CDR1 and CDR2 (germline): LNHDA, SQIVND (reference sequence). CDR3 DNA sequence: TGTGCCAGTAGTATAGTGGACAGGGGATTGGCTTTCTTT. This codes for CASSIVDRGLAFF.

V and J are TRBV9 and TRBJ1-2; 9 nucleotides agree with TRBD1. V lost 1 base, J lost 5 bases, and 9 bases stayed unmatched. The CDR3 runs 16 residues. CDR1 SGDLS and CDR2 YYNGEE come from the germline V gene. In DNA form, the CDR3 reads TGTGCCAGCAGCGTATCAGCGGGACAGGGAGGGTATGGCTACACCTTC. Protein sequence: CASSVSAGQGGYGYTF.

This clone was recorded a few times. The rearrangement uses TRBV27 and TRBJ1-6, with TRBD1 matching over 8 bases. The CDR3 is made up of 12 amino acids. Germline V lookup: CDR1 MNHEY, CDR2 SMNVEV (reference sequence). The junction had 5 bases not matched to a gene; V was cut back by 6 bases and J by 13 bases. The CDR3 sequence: CASSLQGGPLHF. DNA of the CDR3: TGTGCCAGCAGCTTACAGGGGGGCCCCCTCCACTTT.

The CDR3 reads CASSPGRANEKLFF. The CDR3 DNA reads TGTGCCAGCAGCCCGGGGAGGGCTAATGAAAAACTGTTTTTT. The J gene is TRBJ1-4, the V gene TRBV7-9; D is unclear. CDR3 length: 14 amino acids. Germline V gives CDR1 SEHNR, CDR2 FQNEAQ (reference sequence). The V gene lost 5 bases and the J gene lost 3 bases, with 10 bases spanning the gap.

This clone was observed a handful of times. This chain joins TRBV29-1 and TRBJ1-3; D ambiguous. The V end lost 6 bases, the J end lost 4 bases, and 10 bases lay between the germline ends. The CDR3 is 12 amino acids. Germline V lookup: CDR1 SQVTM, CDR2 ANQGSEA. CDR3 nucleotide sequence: TGCAGCGTAGGGAGGGCGGGAAACACCATATATTTT. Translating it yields CSVGRAGNTIYF.

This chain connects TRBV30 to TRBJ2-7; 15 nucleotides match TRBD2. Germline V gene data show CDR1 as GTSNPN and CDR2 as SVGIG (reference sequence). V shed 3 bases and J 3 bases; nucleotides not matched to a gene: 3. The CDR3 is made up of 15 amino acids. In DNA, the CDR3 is TGTGCCTGGAGGGGACTAGCGGGGGGATTCTACGAGCAGTACTTC. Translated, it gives CAWRGLAGGFYEQYF.

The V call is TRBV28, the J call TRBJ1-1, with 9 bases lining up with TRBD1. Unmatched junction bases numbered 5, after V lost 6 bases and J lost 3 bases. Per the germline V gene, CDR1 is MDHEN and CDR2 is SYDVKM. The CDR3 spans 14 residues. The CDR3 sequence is CASSQTGGDTEAFF. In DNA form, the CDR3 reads TGTGCCAGCAGCCAGACAGGGGGGGACACTGAAGCTTTCTTT.

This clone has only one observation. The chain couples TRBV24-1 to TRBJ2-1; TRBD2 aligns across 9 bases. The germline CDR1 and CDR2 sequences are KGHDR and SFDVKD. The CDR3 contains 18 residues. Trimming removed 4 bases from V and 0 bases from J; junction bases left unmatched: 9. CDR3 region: CATSDNALAGSSYNEQFF. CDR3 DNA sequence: TGTGCCACCAGTGACAATGCGCTAGCGGGGAGCTCCTACAATGAGCAGTTCTTC.

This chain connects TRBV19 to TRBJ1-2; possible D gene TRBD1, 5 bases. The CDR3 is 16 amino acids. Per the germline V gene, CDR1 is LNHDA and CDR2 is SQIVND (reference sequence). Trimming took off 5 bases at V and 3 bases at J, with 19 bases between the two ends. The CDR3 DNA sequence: TGTGCCAGTAGTCCCCGGACATTATATGCGGACTATGGCTACACCTTC. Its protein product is CASSPRTLYADYGYTF.

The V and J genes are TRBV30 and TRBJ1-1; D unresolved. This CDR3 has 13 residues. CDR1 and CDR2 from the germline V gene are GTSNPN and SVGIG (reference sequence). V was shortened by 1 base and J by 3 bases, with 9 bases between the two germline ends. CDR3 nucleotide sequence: TGTGCCTGGAGTGCCGAGGCCCACACTGAAGCTTTCTTT. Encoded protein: CAWSAEAHTEAFF.

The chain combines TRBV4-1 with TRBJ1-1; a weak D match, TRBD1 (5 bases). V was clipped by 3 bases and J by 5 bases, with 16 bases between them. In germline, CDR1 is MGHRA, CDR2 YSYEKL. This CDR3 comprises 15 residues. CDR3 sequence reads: CASSQMGLERTEAFF. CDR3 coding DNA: TGCGCCAGCAGCCAGATGGGGCTTGAAAGGACTGAAGCTTTCTTT.

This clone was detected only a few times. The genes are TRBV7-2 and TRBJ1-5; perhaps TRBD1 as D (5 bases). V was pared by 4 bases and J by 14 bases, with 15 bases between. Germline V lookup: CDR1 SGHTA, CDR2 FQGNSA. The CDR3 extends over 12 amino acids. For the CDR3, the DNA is TGTGCCAGCAGCTCCGACGGGGGGACTAAGCATTTT. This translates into CASSSDGGTKHF.

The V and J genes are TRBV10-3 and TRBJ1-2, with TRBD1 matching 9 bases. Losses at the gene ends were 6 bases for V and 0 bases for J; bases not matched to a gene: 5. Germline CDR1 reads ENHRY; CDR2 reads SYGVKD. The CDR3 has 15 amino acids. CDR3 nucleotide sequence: TGTGCCATCAGCCCACAGGGGGCCCCTAACTATGGCTACACCTTC. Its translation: CAISPQGAPNYGYTF.

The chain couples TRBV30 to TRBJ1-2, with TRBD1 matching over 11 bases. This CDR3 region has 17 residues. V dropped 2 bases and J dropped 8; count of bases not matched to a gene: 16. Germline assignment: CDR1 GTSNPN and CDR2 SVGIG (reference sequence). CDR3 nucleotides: TGTGCCTGGAGTCCGCCGGGACAGGGGGGTACTATTTGGGGCTACACCTTC. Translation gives CAWSPPGQGGTIWGYTF.

The CDR3 DNA reads TGTGCCAGCAGTTTCAACCGGGACAGGGGTTCTTACACTGAAGCTTTCTTT. This translates into CASSFNRDRGSYTEAFF. V gene TRBV6-2 or TRBV6-3 combines with J gene TRBJ1-1; the match to TRBD1 covers 10 bases. Trimming took 4 bases from V and 3 from J; bases not matched to a gene: 11. The CDR3 consists of 17 residues. In germline, CDR1 is MNHEY, CDR2 SVGEGT.

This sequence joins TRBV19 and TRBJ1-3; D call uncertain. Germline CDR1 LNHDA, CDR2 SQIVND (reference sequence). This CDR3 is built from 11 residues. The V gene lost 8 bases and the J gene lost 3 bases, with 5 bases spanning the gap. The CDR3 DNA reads TGTGCCAGTGGCAGTGGAAACACCATATATTTT. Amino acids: CASGSGNTIYF.

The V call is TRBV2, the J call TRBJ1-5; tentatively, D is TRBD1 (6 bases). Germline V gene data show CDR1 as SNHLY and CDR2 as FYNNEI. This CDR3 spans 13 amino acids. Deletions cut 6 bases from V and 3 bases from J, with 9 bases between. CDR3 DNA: TGTGCCAGCAGGGCGGGGGCCAATCAGCCCCAGCATTTT. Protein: CASRAGANQPQHF.

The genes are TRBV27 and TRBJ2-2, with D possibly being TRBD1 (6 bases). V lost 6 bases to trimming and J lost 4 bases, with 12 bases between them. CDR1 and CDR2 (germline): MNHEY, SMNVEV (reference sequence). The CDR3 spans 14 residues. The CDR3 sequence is CASSNRTVTGELFF. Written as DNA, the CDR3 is TGTGCCAGCAGCAACCGGACAGTCACCGGGGAGCTGTTTTTT.

The CDR3 sequence is CASQSGSSSGNTIYF. The CDR3 DNA is TGTGCCAGCCAGTCCGGCTCTAGCTCTGGAAACACCATATATTTT. V is TRBV6-5 and J is TRBJ1-3; the D is unclear. The CDR3 totals 15 residues. Germline V gene lookup returns CDR1 MNHEY and CDR2 SVGAGI. V was trimmed by 8 bases and J by 0 bases, leaving 14 bases between them.

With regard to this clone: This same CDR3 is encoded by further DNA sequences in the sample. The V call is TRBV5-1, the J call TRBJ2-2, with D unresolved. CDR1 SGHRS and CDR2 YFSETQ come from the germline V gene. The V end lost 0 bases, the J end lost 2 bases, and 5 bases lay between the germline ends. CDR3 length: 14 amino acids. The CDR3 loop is CASSLERNTGELFF. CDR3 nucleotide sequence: TGCGCCAGCAGCTTGGAGCGCAACACCGGGGAGCTGTTTTTT.

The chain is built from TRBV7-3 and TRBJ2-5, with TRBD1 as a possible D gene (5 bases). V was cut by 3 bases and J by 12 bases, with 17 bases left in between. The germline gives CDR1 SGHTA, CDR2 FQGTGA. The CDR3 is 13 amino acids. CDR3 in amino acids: CASSFSVGALKYF. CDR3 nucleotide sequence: TGTGCCAGCAGCTTTTCTGTTGGGGCCCTGAAGTACTTC.

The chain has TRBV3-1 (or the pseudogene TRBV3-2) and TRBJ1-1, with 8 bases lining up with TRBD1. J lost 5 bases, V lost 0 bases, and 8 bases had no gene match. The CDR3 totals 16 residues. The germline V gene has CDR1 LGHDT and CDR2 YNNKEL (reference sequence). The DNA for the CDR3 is TGTGCCAGCAGCCAAGAAAGAACAGGGGGAGGAACTGAAGCTTTCTTT. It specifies CASSQERTGGGTEAFF.